This T cell receptor beta chain was retrieved from a study of T cell responses to AZD1222 COVID-19 vaccine. Findings and caveats of the study: Spike-specific TCR breadth and depth went up after people got two AZD1222 doses. There were mostly white British donors and more females than males, and clonal diversity was possibly underestimated. Spike was spanned by vaccine-associated CD4 TCRs, which were dominant at 160-218 and 743-854.

Clones were sequenced by immunoSEQ multiplex PCR, and TCRdb holds only the in-frame ones, with some missing. The sample yields some 47,000 clones, around 80% seen once. This clone has a single count. What it binds is not known. J was trimmed by 5 bases and V by 4 bases; bases with no gene match: 9. CDR1 and CDR2 (germline): SGHTS, YDEGEE. The length of the CDR3 is 16 residues. The rearrangement uses TRBV5-8 and TRBJ1-4, with 9 bases fitting TRBD1. The sample was peripheral blood, taken on day 0 of AZD1222 vaccination. This TCR came from an adult in good health. The CDR3 sequence: CASSLVATGGNEKLFF. In DNA, the CDR3 is TGTGCCAGCAGCCTAGTAGCGACAGGGGGGAATGAAAAACTGTTTTTT.